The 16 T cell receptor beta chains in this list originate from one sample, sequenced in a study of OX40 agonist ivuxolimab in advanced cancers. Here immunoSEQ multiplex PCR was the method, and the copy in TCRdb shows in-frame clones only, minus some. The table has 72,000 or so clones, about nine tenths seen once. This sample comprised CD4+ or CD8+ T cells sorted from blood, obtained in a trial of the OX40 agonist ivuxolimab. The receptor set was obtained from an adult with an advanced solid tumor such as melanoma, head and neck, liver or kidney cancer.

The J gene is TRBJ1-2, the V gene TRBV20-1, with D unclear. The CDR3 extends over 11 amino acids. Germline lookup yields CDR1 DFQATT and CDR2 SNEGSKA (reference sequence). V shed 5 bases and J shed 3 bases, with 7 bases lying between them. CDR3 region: CSASRDYGYTF. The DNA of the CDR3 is TGCAGTGCTTCAAGGGACTATGGCTACACCTTC.

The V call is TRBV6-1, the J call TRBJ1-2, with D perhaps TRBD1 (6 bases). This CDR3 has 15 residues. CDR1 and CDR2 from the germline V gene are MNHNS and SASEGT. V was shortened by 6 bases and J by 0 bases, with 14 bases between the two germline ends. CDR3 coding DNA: TGTGCCAGCAGCCCACAGGACAGACCTAACTATGGCTACACCTTC. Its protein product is CASSPQDRPNYGYTF.

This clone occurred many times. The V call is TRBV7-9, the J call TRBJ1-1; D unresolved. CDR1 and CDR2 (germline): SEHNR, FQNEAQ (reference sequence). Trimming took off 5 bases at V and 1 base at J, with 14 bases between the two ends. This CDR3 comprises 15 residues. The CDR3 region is CASSHYWGANTEAFF. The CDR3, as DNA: TGTGCCAGCAGCCATTATTGGGGAGCGAACACTGAAGCTTTCTTT.

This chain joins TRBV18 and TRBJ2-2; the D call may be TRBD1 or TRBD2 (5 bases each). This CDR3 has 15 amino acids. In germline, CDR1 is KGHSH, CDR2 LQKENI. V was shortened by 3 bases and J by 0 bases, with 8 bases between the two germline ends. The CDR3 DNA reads TGTGCCAGCTCACCCGGGGCAGCGAACACCGGGGAGCTGTTTTTT. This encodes CASSPGAANTGELFF.

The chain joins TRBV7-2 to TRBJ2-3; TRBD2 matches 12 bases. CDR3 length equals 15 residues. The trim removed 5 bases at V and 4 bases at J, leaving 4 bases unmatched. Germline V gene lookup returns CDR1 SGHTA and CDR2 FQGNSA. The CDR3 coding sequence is TGTGCCAGCAGCCCTAGCGGGAGGGCGTCAGATACGCAGTATTTT. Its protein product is CASSPSGRASDTQYF.

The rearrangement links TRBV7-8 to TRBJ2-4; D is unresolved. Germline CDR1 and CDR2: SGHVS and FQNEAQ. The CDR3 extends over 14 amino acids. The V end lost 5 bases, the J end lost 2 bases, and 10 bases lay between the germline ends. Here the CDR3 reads CASSQSASKNIQYF. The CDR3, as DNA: TGTGCCAGCAGCCAGAGCGCGTCCAAAAACATTCAGTACTTC.

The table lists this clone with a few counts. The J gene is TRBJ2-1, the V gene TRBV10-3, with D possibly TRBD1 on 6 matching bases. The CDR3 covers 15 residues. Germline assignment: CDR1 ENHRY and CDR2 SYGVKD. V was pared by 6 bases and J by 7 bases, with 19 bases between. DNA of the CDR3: TGTGCCATCAGGGACCGGGACAACCCCCGGAATGAGCAGTTCTTC. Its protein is CAIRDRDNPRNEQFF.

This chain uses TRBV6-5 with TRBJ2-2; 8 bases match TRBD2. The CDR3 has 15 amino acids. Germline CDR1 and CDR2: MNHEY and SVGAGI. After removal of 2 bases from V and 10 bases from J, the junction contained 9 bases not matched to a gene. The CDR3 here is CASSYSPSGREELFF. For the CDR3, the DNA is TGTGCCAGCAGTTACAGCCCTAGCGGGCGTGAGGAGCTGTTTTTT.

CDR3 DNA: TGTGCCATCATGGGGGCCGGGGAGCTGTTTTTT. Translated, it gives CAIMGAGELFF. V usage is TRBV10-3 and J usage is TRBJ2-2, with D perhaps matching TRBD1 or TRBD2 (5 bases each). The CDR3 totals 11 residues. Germline V gene lookup returns CDR1 ENHRY and CDR2 SYGVKD. Trimming removed 7 bases from V and 6 bases from J, with 6 bases in between.

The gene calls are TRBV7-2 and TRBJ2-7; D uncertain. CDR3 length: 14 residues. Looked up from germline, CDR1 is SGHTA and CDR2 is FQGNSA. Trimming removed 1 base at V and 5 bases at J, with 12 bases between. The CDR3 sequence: CASSLGVNPNEQYF. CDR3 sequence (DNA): TGTGCCAGCAGCTTAGGGGTCAACCCCAACGAGCAGTACTTC.

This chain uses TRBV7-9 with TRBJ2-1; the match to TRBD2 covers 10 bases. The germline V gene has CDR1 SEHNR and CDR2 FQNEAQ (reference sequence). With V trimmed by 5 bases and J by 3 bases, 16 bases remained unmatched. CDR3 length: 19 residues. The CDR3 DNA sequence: TGTGCCAGCAGCACTCAAGACCTGGCTAGCGGGAGTGTCTACAATGAGCAGTTCTTC. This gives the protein CASSTQDLASGSVYNEQFF. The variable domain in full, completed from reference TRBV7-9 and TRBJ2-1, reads DTGVSQNPRHKITKRGQNVTFRCDPISEHNRLYWYRQTLGQGPEFLTYFQNEAQLEKSRLLSDRFSAERPKGSFSTLEIQRTEQGDSAMYLCASSTQDLASGSVYNEQFFGPGTRLTVL.

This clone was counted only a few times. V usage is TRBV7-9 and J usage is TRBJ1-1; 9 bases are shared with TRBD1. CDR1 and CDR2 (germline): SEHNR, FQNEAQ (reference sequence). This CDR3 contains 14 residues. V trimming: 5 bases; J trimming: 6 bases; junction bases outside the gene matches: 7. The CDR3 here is CASSPGQGSAEAFF. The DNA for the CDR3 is TGTGCCAGCAGCCCTGGACAGGGGTCCGCTGAAGCTTTCTTT.

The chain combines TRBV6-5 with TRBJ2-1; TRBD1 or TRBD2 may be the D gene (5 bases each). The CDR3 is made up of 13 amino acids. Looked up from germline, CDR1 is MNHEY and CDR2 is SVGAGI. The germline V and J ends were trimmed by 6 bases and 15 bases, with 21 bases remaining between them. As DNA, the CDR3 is TGTGCCAGCAGGTACCCGGAGGCCAGGGATCCGTTCTTC. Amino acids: CASRYPEARDPFF.

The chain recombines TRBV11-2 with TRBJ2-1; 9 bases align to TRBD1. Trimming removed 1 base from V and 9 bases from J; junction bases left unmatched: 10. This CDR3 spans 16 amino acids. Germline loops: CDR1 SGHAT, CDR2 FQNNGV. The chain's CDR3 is CASSLARDREFTEQFF. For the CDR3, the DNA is TGTGCCAGCAGCTTAGCGCGGGACAGGGAATTCACTGAGCAGTTCTTC. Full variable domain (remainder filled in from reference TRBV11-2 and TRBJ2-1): EAGVAQSPRYKIIEKRQSVAFWCNPISGHATLYWYQQILGQGPKLLIQFQNNGVVDDSQLPKDRFSAERLKGVDSTLKIQPAKLEDSAVYLCASSLARDREFTEQFFGPGTRLTVL.

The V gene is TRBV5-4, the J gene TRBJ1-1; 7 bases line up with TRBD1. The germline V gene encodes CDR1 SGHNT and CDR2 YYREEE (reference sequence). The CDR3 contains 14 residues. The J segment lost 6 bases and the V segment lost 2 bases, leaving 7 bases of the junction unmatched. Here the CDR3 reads CASSLQGRRAEAFF. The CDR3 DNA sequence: TGTGCCAGCAGCTTACAGGGGCGGAGGGCTGAAGCTTTCTTT.

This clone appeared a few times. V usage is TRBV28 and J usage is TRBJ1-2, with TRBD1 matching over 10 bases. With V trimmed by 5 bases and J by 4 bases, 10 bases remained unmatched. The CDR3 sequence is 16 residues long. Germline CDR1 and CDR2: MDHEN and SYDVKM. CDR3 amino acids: CASSLGTGAEGYGYTF. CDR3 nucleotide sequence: TGTGCCAGCAGTCTAGGGACAGGGGCCGAAGGCTATGGCTACACCTTC.